This entry features one T cell receptor (beta chain) sequence. Authors' data handling: By means of reference gene primer amplification, nucleated cell counts were estimated. Profiled with immunoSEQ multiplex PCR; TCRdb holds only in-frame clones, not every one. V and J calls and clone size follow that table, whereas D and trimming were derived from the DNA. The sample gives around 120,000 clones, approximately 84% of which show up once; approximately 7% is in the top ten. The length of the CDR3 is 15 residues. Per the germline V gene, CDR1 is MNHEY and CDR2 is SVGAGI. Trimming took 0 bases from V and 5 from J, leaving 10 bases between them. The data are from a study of blood T cell repertoires in COVID-19. Whole-study context: Sources were T cells, B-cell-depleted T cells, or PBMCs; the material itself was cDNA or gDNA.

This TCR derives from a man between 65 and 85 years old with active or convalescent COVID-19. Sequencing was carried out using peripheral blood. V and J are TRBV6-5 and TRBJ1-4; unclear D gene. CDR3 in DNA: TGTGCCAGCAGTTACTCCCGAACTAAGAATGAAAAACTGTTTTTT. It codes for CASSYSRTKNEKLFF.